This entry concerns a single T cell receptor (beta chain). The sample holds one count of this clone. No antigen is known for it. No base-level quality is on record; no much larger clone is a single base apart. This sample was included in a study of T cell responses to AZD1222 COVID-19 vaccine (dated by TCRdb to the early 2020s). For context, the study as a whole: Because spike-specific TCR depth and breadth did not differ between the two schedules, AZD1222 recipients who got a second dose at roughly 4 weeks were pooled with those who got a second dose at roughly 12 weeks. A total of 233 trial participants underwent TCR sequencing, of whom 207 received two doses of AZD1222 and about 25 received two doses of the MenACWY control vaccine. Trial participants were enrolled by age into 18-55, 56-69 and 70-plus year subgroups, with about 150, 28 and 57 TCR-sequenced participants respectively.

The CDR3 contains 15 residues, cysteine and phenylalanine counted. Only the CDR3 DNA stays, 45 bases, in frame from base 1. V was cut back by 6 bases and J by 3 bases, leaving a gap of 18 bases between them. Interpreted using the paper, the time point label stands for: baseline before first vaccination. Vaccinee samples came from UK trials COV001 and COV002, including a single-blind randomized controlled phase 2/3 trial of AZD1222 (ChAdOx1 nCoV-19) in healthy adults. For TCRbeta chain sequencing, PBMC samples were collected from trial participants at day 0 and at day 28 after the second dose. The CDR3 regions of human TCRbeta chains were subjected to immunosequencing. Under the source paper's analysis protocol: Repertoire TCRs were checked for matches against a reference library of SARS-CoV-2-specific TCRs that had been generated using the MIRA antigen-specificity platform. Breadth was defined as the fraction of unique TCRs that were SARS-CoV-2-associated. Depth was defined as the fraction of total T cells that were SARS-CoV-2-associated. Using the MIRA data, each spike-specific TCR was assigned both to the spike region to which the TCR was reactive and to a CD4 or CD8 class. Log10-transformed breadth and depth values were compared by one-way ANOVA with Sidak's multiple comparisons tests. The source is immuneACCESS, and TCRdb retained only in-frame sequences with V and J called. Part of the clones is not carried over; for the studies checked, unresolved V genes explain less than half of this, and the remainder is unexplained. V and J calls plus clone size are reproduced from that table; the DNA served to infer D and trimming. Here the sample has some 120,000 clones; about 90% occur a single time. The ten most abundant clones make up 7.5% of the sample.

What the authors observed across the whole study: Most participants were white British and females outnumbered males, and the authors suggested that clonal diversity may have been underestimated. Because no day 14 peak-response samples were available, the repertoires could be characterized only after the peak T cell response. The 56-69-year group was small, and its depth increase did not reach significance, likely because of low power. Reportedly, almost half of the unique spike-specific TCRs recognized epitopes lying outside the regions that are mutated in the B.1.351 and B.1.1.7 variants. After two AZD1222 doses, both the breadth and the depth of spike-specific TCRs were significantly higher than at day 0 and than in MenACWY recipients. The vaccine-associated CD4 TCRs covered the entire spike protein, and the dominant responses fell in regions 160-218 and 743-854. Conclusions about previously exposed vaccinees are limited, since just 6 or 7 AZD1222 recipients were seropositive for SARS-CoV-2 at baseline.

Rearrangement joined TRBV6-7 to TRBJ2-7; 5 matching bases give a weak D call of TRBD1. TRBV6-7 is noted as an ORF with a role that remains uncertain. The receptor was isolated from an adult in good health. The sequences come from peripheral blood, collected on day 0 of AZD1222 vaccination. The CDR3 sequence is CASSRAGHNHYEQYF. The DNA sequence is TGTGCCAGCAGCCGCGCAGGGCACAATCACTACGAGCAGTACTTC.